One sample yielded the 18 T cell receptor beta chains listed below, sequenced in a study of CD8+ T cells in alopecia areata. Sequencing relied on a cDNA template that was reverse transcribed from extracted RNA. TCRdb's copy holds only in-frame clones and misses some; the assay was immunoSEQ multiplex PCR. Of 85,000 to 110,000 clones listed, about 60% are singletons. The sequencing sample was made of CD4+ T cells sorted from blood. The receptors were sampled from a human donor in good health.

The chain links TRBV4-2 to TRBJ1-1; D unresolved. The CDR3 sequence is 16 residues long. Trimming stripped 0 bases from V and 5 bases from J, with 16 bases between. Germline V gene data show CDR1 as LGHNA and CDR2 as YNFKEQ. The CDR3 bases are TGTGCCAGCAGCCAAGACGGAAGAATGGGGAGGACTGAAGCTTTCTTT. This encodes CASSQDGRMGRTEAFF.

The J gene is TRBJ1-1, the V gene TRBV6-6; D unresolved. Deletions cut 8 bases from V and 5 bases from J, with 18 bases between. From germline, CDR1 is MNHNY and CDR2 SVGAGI (reference sequence). The length of the CDR3 is 14 residues. The CDR3 spells CASLDGGHRTEAFF. DNA of the CDR3: TGTGCCAGCTTGGACGGAGGGCATAGAACTGAAGCTTTCTTT.

This clone was counted a few times. This chain uses TRBV28 with TRBJ1-5, with D possibly TRBD1 on 6 matching bases. CDR3 length: 15 residues. The V gene lost 2 bases and the J gene lost 4 bases, with 12 bases spanning the gap. Germline lookup yields CDR1 MDHEN and CDR2 SYDVKM. Here the CDR3 reads CASSLVGARNQPQHF. The DNA of the CDR3 is TGTGCCAGCAGTTTAGTGGGGGCTAGGAATCAGCCCCAGCATTTT.

At least ten counts were recorded for this clone. The chain has TRBV28 and TRBJ2-1; D possibly matches TRBD1 or TRBD2 (5 bases each). Germline V gene sequence: CDR1 MDHEN, CDR2 SYDVKM. Between the trimmed V and J ends, which lost 4 bases and 8 bases, there was a span of 15 bases. This CDR3 region has 14 residues. CDR3 in amino acids: CASSSRPGADEQFF. Here the CDR3 DNA reads TGTGCCAGCAGTTCACGGCCCGGGGCCGATGAGCAGTTCTTC.

This clone was counted only a few times. This chain links TRBV10-3 with TRBJ1-1; D gene unclear. Trimming left V 6 bases short and J 0 bases short, with 8 bases between. Germline V gene data show CDR1 as ENHRY and CDR2 as SYGVKD. The CDR3 extends over 13 amino acids. CDR3 in amino acids: CAIRPGMNTEAFF. The CDR3 DNA follows: TGTGCCATCAGACCAGGAATGAACACTGAAGCTTTCTTT.

The chain uses TRBV30 and TRBJ2-7; 11 positions agree with TRBD2. The junction had 8 bases not matched to a gene; V was cut back by 1 base and J by 6 bases. The CDR3 is 15 amino acids. CDR1 is GTSNPN and CDR2 is SVGIG in the germline V gene (reference sequence). CDR3 region: CAWSANSGGASEQYF. The CDR3, as DNA: TGTGCCTGGAGTGCGAATAGCGGGGGGGCAAGCGAGCAGTACTTC. Complete variable domain (other parts from reference TRBV30 and TRBJ2-7): SQTIHQWPATLVQPVGSPLSLECTVEGTSNPNLYWYRQAAGRGLQLLFYSVGIGQISSEVPQNLSASRPQDRQFILSSKKLLLSDSGFYLCAWSANSGGASEQYFGPGTRLTVT.

This clone is a singleton in its sample. V and J are TRBV5-8 and TRBJ2-5; 7 positions match TRBD1. J lost 2 bases, V lost 3 bases, and 13 bases had no gene match. The CDR3 runs to 17 residues. From germline, CDR1 is SGHTS and CDR2 YDEGEE. CDR3 sequence (DNA): TGTGCCAGCAGCTCTTACGCCCGGGACAGCTTACAAGAGACCCAGTACTTC. Its protein is CASSSYARDSLQETQYF.

This chain uses TRBV30 with TRBJ1-1; D is uncertain. The CDR3 spans 12 residues. Trimming stripped 3 bases from V and 1 base from J, with 6 bases between. Per the germline V gene, CDR1 is GTSNPN and CDR2 is SVGIG (reference sequence). The CDR3 spells CAWRAGNTEAFF. CDR3 in DNA: TGTGCCTGGAGGGCCGGGAACACTGAAGCTTTCTTT. Filled out from reference TRBV30 and TRBJ1-1, the complete variable domain reads SQTIHQWPATLVQPVGSPLSLECTVEGTSNPNLYWYRQAAGRGLQLLFYSVGIGQISSEVPQNLSASRPQDRQFILSSKKLLLSDSGFYLCAWRAGNTEAFFGQGTRLTVV.

The J gene is TRBJ1-4, the V gene TRBV25-1; TRBD1 agrees at 9 bases. V lost 3 bases to trimming and J lost 8 bases; unmatched junction nucleotides: 4. The CDR3 has 14 residues. Germline V CDR1 and CDR2: MGHDK, SYGVNS. This CDR3 is CASSEGQGTEKLFF. The CDR3 bases are TGTGCCAGCAGTGAGGGACAGGGAACGGAAAAACTGTTTTTT.

The chain couples TRBV30 to TRBJ1-1, with 7 bases lining up with TRBD1. Germline V gives CDR1 GTSNPN, CDR2 SVGIG (reference sequence). This CDR3 comprises 11 residues. V shed 4 bases and J 5 bases; nucleotides not matched to a gene: 1. The CDR3 bases are TGTGCCTGGAAGACAGGGACTGAAGCTTTCTTT. It is translated as CAWKTGTEAFF.

The chain employs TRBV30 and TRBJ2-3, with a possible D match to TRBD1 (7 bases). The V gene lost 0 bases and the J gene lost 0 bases, with 10 bases spanning the gap. Germline loops: CDR1 GTSNPN, CDR2 SVGIG (reference sequence). This CDR3 region has 15 residues. The CDR3 spells CAWSVQGRSTDTQYF. CDR3 nucleotides: TGTGCCTGGAGTGTACAGGGGAGGAGCACAGATACGCAGTATTTT.

The rearrangement joins TRBV19 to TRBJ1-1; D unclear. Trimming took 3 bases from V and 3 from J, leaving 5 bases between them. Germline CDR1 is LNHDA and CDR2 is SQIVND (reference sequence). CDR3 length equals 12 residues. CDR3 residues: CASSMRDTEAFF. DNA of the CDR3: TGTGCCAGTAGTATGCGGGACACTGAAGCTTTCTTT.

The rearrangement uses TRBV5-1 and TRBJ2-5; no clear D. CDR1 is SGHRS and CDR2 is YFSETQ in the germline V gene. Trimming removed 0 bases at V and 2 bases at J, with 8 bases between. The CDR3 is 14 residues long. The CDR3 region is CASSLGARQETQYF. CDR3 sequence (DNA): TGCGCCAGCAGCTTGGGGGCCAGACAAGAGACCCAGTACTTC.

The table lists this clone with a few counts. CDR3 in amino acids: CSVPGQGRRWNTEAFF. The CDR3 DNA reads TGCAGCGTTCCTGGACAGGGTAGGCGCTGGAACACTGAAGCTTTCTTT. The chain has TRBV29-1 and TRBJ1-1; 8 bases map to TRBD1. CDR1 and CDR2 (germline): SQVTM, ANQGSEA. The J segment lost 1 base and the V segment lost 5 bases, leaving 12 bases of the junction unmatched. This CDR3 has 16 residues.

The rearrangement uses TRBV27 and TRBJ2-7, with D tentatively TRBD2 (5 bases). Germline V gene sequence: CDR1 MNHEY, CDR2 SMNVEV (reference sequence). V was clipped by 9 bases and J by 0 bases, with 18 bases between them. The CDR3 covers 15 residues. The CDR3 DNA is TGTGCCAGTCGACCAGGACTGCTAAACTCCTACGAGCAGTACTTC. Amino acid sequence: CASRPGLLNSYEQYF.

The chain uses TRBV5-4 and TRBJ2-1, with D tentatively TRBD2 (5 bases). Trimming removed 5 bases at V and 5 bases at J, with 17 bases between. Germline V gene lookup returns CDR1 SGHNT and CDR2 YYREEE (reference sequence). The CDR3 contains 15 residues. CDR3 nucleotides: TGTGCCAGCAGTTGGAGGCAATCCCAAAACAATGAGCAGTTCTTC. Translation gives CASSWRQSQNNEQFF.

This clone was seen a few times. The sample has other DNA sequences that encode this CDR3 too. The chain combines TRBV7-2 with TRBJ1-2; no definite D call. This CDR3 is 11 amino acids long. Trimming removed 2 bases at V and 5 bases at J, with 3 bases between. Germline assignment: CDR1 SGHTA and CDR2 FQGNSA. The DNA for the CDR3 is TGTGCCAGCAGCTTATCTTATGGCTACACCTTC. It translates to CASSLSYGYTF.

The sample holds one count of this clone. The chain combines TRBV25-1 with TRBJ1-5, with D uncertain. With 3 bases removed from V and 3 bases from J, the gap between germline ends came to 6 bases. Germline CDR1 is MGHDK and CDR2 is SYGVNS. The CDR3 consists of 13 residues. The CDR3 DNA follows: TGTGCCAGCAGTGACAGATACAATCAGCCCCAGCATTTT. Amino acid sequence: CASSDRYNQPQHF. Drawing the rest from reference TRBV25-1 and TRBJ1-5, the complete variable domain is EADIYQTPRYLVIGTGKKITLECSQTMGHDKMYWYQQDPGMELHLIHYSYGVNSTEKGDLSSESTVSRIRTEHFPLTLESARPSHTSQYLCASSDRYNQPQHFGDGTRLSIL.